This TCR beta chain was observed in a study of Ad26.COV2.S vaccination and SARS-CoV-2 variants. About the study: Intramuscular Ad26.COV2.S at 5x10^10 or 1x10^11 viral particles.

As for this clone: What it binds is not known. The sample holds other DNA sequences that translate to the same CDR3.

Libraries were prepared by immunoSEQ multiplex PCR; TCRdb keeps only in-frame clonotypes and omits some of them. The sample shows some 520,000 clones, roughly 85% of them seen only once. The V gene's germline CDR1 is LNHDA and CDR2 SQIVND (reference sequence). The CDR3 runs to 12 residues. The V end was cut by 1 base, the J end by 7 bases, with 5 bases between. Treatment here: some 19 received Ad26.COV2.S at low or high dose, single or two shots; about 5 received placebo; per-sample allocation not given. Samples came from day 63 after the first vaccine or placebo injection. Recruitment in Boston yielded a donor of adult age, 18-55 years. As its vector, the vaccine had Ad26, which expressed Wuhan-strain SARS-CoV-2 spike. Findings and caveats of the study: Assessments of TCR breadth and depth may have underestimated the total T cell responses.

The material sequenced was peripheral blood, taken in a trial of Ad26.COV2.S vaccine versus placebo. The V gene is TRBV19, the J gene TRBJ1-5, with no clear D. This TCR derives from a person between 18 and 65 years old who received the Ad26.COV2.S COVID-19 vaccine or a placebo. The CDR3 spells CASSIAGQPQHF. The CDR3 nucleotides read TGTGCCAGTAGTATAGCAGGCCAGCCCCAGCATTTT.